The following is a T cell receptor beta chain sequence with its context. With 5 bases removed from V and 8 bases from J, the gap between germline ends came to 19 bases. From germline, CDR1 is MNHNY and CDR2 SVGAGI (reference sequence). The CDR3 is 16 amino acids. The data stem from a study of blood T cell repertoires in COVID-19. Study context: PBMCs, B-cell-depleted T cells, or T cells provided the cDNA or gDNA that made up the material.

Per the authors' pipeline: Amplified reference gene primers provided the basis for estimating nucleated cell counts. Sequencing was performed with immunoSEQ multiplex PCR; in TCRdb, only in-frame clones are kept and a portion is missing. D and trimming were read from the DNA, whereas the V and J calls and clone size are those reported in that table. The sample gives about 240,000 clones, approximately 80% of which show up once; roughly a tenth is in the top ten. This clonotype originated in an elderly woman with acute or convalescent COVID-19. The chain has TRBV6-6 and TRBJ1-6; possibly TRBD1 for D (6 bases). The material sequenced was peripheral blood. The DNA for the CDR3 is TGTGCCAGCAGTCAAACACAGGGTGCCAGTTATTCACCCCTCCACTTT. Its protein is CASSQTQGASYSPLHF.